These 4 T cell receptor beta chains share one sample of origin, sequenced in a study of T cell repertoires in cytomegalovirus infection. TCRdb called the reads again in MiXCR, with one record for every CDR3 protein. Of hundreds of thousands of distinct CDR3 sequences listed, less than 25% are singletons. The sequenced material came from CD8+ T cells from PBMCs. All receptors come from a human donor in good health (CMV status not recorded). Some clones in this sample may be carry-over from other donors' samples.

This clonotype was observed a handful of times. CDR3 nucleotide sequence: TGCAGCGTTGAGGGGACTTCAACCACCACAGATACGCAGTATTTT. It specifies CSVEGTSTTTDTQYF. The rearrangement links TRBV29-1 to TRBJ2-3, with a tentative D call TRBD2 (6 bases). The V end was cut by 3 bases, the J end by 2 bases, with 15 bases between. The CDR3 has 15 residues. CDR1 SQVTM and CDR2 ANQGSEA come from the germline V gene.

This clonotype was detected many times. This sequence joins TRBV7-9 and TRBJ2-7; D possibly matches TRBD1 or TRBD2 (5 bases each). Germline CDR1 SEHNR, CDR2 FQNEAQ (reference sequence). This CDR3 region has 13 residues. V was trimmed by 5 bases and J by 12 bases, leaving 20 bases between them. The CDR3 protein is CASSVRLRDALYF. The CDR3 coding sequence is TGTGCCAGCAGCGTGAGGCTCCGGGACGCATTGTACTTC.

The V call is TRBV10-3, the J call TRBJ2-7; D remains ambiguous. CDR1 is ENHRY, CDR2 SYGVKD, per germline. This CDR3 is 16 amino acids long. The V end lost 9 bases, the J end lost 2 bases, and 23 bases lay between the germline ends. The CDR3 loop reads CAIPPNERSRAYEQYV. As DNA, the CDR3 is TGTGCCATTCCCCCGAACGAGAGAAGTCGCGCCTACGAGCAGTACGTC.

This chain joins TRBV5-5 and TRBJ1-1; no definite D call. V lost 5 bases and J lost 8, with 13 bases in between. Germline CDR1 SGHKS, CDR2 YYEKEE (reference sequence). The CDR3 runs 12 residues. In DNA, the CDR3 is TGTGCCAGCAGACTGGGCAGTAACGAAGCTTTCTTT. It is translated as CASRLGSNEAFF.